Shown below are 15 T cell receptor beta chains from a single sample sequenced in a study of identical twins. Using its own MiXCR run on the 5' RACE reads, TCRdb lists one record per CDR3 protein. The sample has 500,000 to 650,000 distinct CDR3 sequences; around 22% are singletons. The same specimen was also included in a second study, on yellow fever vaccine responses in identical twins.

The sample consisted of CD4+ T cells sorted from blood. All receptors derive from a woman between 18 and 30 years old in good health.

This clonotype was found a few times. The chain couples TRBV12-3 or TRBV12-4 to TRBJ2-7; the D is unclear. With 4 bases removed from V and 4 bases from J, the gap between germline ends came to 11 bases. The CDR3 runs 13 residues. The CDR3 nucleotides are TGTGCCAGCAGTTCCTCGGACCGGTACGAGCAGTACTTC. Translated, it gives CASSSSDRYEQYF.

The sample holds many counts of this clonotype. The V gene is TRBV2, the J gene TRBJ1-2; D not resolved. Germline loops: CDR1 SNHLY, CDR2 FYNNEI. CDR3 length: 12 amino acids. Trimming took off 6 bases at V and 1 base at J, with 6 bases between the two ends. CDR3 DNA: TGTGCCAGCAGCGTTGATAACTATGGCTACACCTTC. Its translation: CASSVDNYGYTF. Using reference TRBV2 and TRBJ1-2 for the parts outside the CDR3, the full variable domain is EPEVTQTPSHQVTQMGQEVILRCVPISNHLYFYWYRQILGQKVEFLVSFYNNEISEKSEIFDDQFSVERPDGSNFTLKIRSTKLEDSAMYFCASSVDNYGYTFGSGTRLTVV.

The rearrangement joins TRBV12-3 or TRBV12-4 to TRBJ2-3; the D is unclear. Trimming removed 5 bases from V and 2 bases from J, with 23 bases in between. The CDR3 covers 18 residues. As DNA, the CDR3 is TGTGCCAGCAGTCCGTACCCGGGCCCATGGGCTCCCACAGATACGCAGTATTTT. Its protein is CASSPYPGPWAPTDTQYF.

This clonotype was seen more than once but under ten times. The chain joins TRBV12-3 or TRBV12-4 to TRBJ2-1; tentative D call: TRBD1 (6 bases). Trimming took off 7 bases at V and 0 bases at J, with 16 bases between the two ends. The CDR3 extends over 16 amino acids. CDR3 sequence (DNA): TGTGCCAGCACCCTACGGACAGTCAGCTCCTACAATGAGCAGTTCTTC. Its translation is CASTLRTVSSYNEQFF.

This clonotype was seen a few times. V usage is TRBV15 and J usage is TRBJ2-7; no reliable D call. The CDR3 runs 13 residues. Germline values: CDR1 LNHNV, CDR2 YYDKDF (reference sequence). V lost 0 bases and J 4 bases, leaving 7 bases between the germline ends. The CDR3 DNA sequence: TGTGCCACCAGCAGAGATCGTCAATACGAGCAGTACTTC. Protein product: CATSRDRQYEQYF.

V and J are TRBV7-3 and TRBJ2-1, with D tentatively TRBD1 (6 bases). Germline CDR1 and CDR2: SGHTA and FQGTGA. The CDR3 runs to 12 residues. The V and J ends lost 5 bases and 9 bases respectively, with 11 bases between them. The CDR3, as DNA: TGTGCCAGCAGCCAATTAGGGGGTGAGCAGTTCTTC. Its translation: CASSQLGGEQFF.

The CDR3 here is CASSPQGNGYEQYF. The DNA for the CDR3 is TGTGCCAGCAGCCCACAGGGGAATGGGTACGAGCAGTACTTC. The J gene is TRBJ2-7, the V gene TRBV7-6, with 7 positions matching TRBD1. Germline values: CDR1 SGHVS, CDR2 FNYEAQ. Trimming took 5 bases from V and 4 from J; bases not matched to a gene: 8. The CDR3 length is 14 residues.

This clonotype was counted between two and nine times. A much larger clone lies a single base off, so this may be a read error. V and J are TRBV5-6 and TRBJ2-6; unclear D gene. The CDR3 has 13 residues. V gave up 5 bases and J gave up 1 base, with 4 bases separating them. The germline V gene has CDR1 SGHDT and CDR2 YYEEEE. The CDR3 nucleotides read TGTGCCAGCAGGTTATCTGGGGCCAACGTCCTGACTTTC. Amino acid sequence: CASRLSGANVLTF.

In nucleotides, the CDR3 is TGCAGTGCTAGAGAGCCGGGACAGGGTAATTCACCCCTCCACTTT. It encodes CSAREPGQGNSPLHF. The chain combines TRBV20-1 with TRBJ1-6; 9 nucleotides line up with TRBD1. The CDR3 loop spans 15 amino acids. Losses at the gene ends were 0 bases for V and 6 bases for J; bases not matched to a gene: 3. Germline V gives CDR1 DFQATT, CDR2 SNEGSKA (reference sequence).

A few counts support this clonotype. The chain recombines TRBV4-1 with TRBJ1-5; TRBD1 matches at 9 bases. Per the germline V gene, CDR1 is MGHRA and CDR2 is YSYEKL. The CDR3 has 15 amino acids. With V trimmed by 4 bases and J by 0 bases, 1 base remained unmatched. CDR3 sequence (DNA): TGCGCCAGCAGCCGGGACAGGGATAGCAATCAGCCCCAGCATTTT. This gives the protein CASSRDRDSNQPQHF.

This clonotype occurred a few times. The chain is built from TRBV7-9 and TRBJ1-1; 8 bases fit TRBD1. Per the germline V gene, CDR1 is SEHNR and CDR2 is FQNEAQ (reference sequence). The ends lost 8 bases at V and 5 bases at J; junction bases unmatched: 10. This CDR3 has 14 residues. The chain's CDR3 is CASSIQGAKTEAFF. DNA of the CDR3: TGTGCCAGCTCGATTCAGGGGGCCAAGACTGAAGCTTTCTTT.

The chain carries TRBV12-3 or TRBV12-4 and TRBJ2-1; D remains unclear. V was shortened by 2 bases and J by 3 bases, with 8 bases between the two germline ends. CDR3 length equals 14 residues. Here the CDR3 DNA reads TGTGCCAGCAGTTTATCGAGTGGCTACAATGAGCAGTTCTTC. Its protein is CASSLSSGYNEQFF.

The chain recombines TRBV28 with TRBJ1-3, with a possible D match to TRBD1 (5 bases). Germline V gene lookup returns CDR1 MDHEN and CDR2 SYDVKM. V lost 5 bases and J 6 bases, leaving 17 bases between the germline ends. There are 15 residues in the CDR3. CDR3 bases: TGTGCCAGCAGTACCGGGAGCAGGGAGACAAACACCATATATTTT. Amino acids: CASSTGSRETNTIYF. Using reference TRBV28 and TRBJ1-3 for the parts outside the CDR3, the full variable domain is DVKVTQSSRYLVKRTGEKVFLECVQDMDHENMFWYRQDPGLGLRLIYFSYDVKMKEKGDIPEGYSVSREKKERFSLILESASTNQTSMYLCASSTGSRETNTIYFGEGSWLTVV.

As to this clonotype: At one boundary the junction diverges from the germline segment, which might be a read error. The V and J genes are TRBV20-1 and TRBJ1-5, with 7 bases that match TRBD1. Germline lookup yields CDR1 DFQATT and CDR2 SNEGSKA (reference sequence). The CDR3 extends over 15 amino acids. The CDR3 protein is CSAGEGGQHNQPQHF. CDR3 DNA sequence: TGCAGTGCTGGAGAAGGGGGACAGCACAATCAGCCCCAGCATTTT.

The rearrangement uses TRBV29-1 and TRBJ2-4, with 9 bases lining up with TRBD2. The J segment lost 9 bases and the V segment lost 6 bases, leaving 9 bases of the junction unmatched. CDR1 and CDR2 (germline): SQVTM, ANQGSEA. This CDR3 spans 13 amino acids. CDR3 in amino acids: CSVRGGRVGIQYF. In DNA form, the CDR3 reads TGCAGCGTGAGGGGCGGGAGGGTCGGCATTCAGTACTTC.